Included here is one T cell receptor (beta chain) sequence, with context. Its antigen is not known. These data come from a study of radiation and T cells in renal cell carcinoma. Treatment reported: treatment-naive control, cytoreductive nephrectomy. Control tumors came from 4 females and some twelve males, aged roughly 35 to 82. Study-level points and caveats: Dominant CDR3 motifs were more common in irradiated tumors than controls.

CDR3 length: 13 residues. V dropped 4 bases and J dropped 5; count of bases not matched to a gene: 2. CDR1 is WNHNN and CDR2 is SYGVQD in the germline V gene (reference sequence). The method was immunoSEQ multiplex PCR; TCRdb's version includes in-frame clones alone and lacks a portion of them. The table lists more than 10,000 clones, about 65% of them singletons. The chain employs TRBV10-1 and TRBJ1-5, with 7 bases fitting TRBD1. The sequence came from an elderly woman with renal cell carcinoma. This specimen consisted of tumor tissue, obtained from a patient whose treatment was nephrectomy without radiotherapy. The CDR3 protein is CASSGQGHQPQHF. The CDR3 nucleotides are TGCGCCAGCAGTGGACAGGGTCATCAGCCCCAGCATTTT.